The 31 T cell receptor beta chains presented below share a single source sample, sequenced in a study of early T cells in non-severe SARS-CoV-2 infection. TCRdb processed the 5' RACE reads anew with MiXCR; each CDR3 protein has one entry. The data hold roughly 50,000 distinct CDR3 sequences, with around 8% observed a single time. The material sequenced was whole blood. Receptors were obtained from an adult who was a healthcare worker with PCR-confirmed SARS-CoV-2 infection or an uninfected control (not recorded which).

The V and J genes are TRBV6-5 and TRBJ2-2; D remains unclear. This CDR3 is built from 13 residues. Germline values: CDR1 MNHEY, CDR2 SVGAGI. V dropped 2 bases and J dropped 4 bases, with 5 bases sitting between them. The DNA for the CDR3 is TGTGCCAGCAGTTACGAGGTCACCGGGGAGCTGTTTTTT. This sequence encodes CASSYEVTGELFF.

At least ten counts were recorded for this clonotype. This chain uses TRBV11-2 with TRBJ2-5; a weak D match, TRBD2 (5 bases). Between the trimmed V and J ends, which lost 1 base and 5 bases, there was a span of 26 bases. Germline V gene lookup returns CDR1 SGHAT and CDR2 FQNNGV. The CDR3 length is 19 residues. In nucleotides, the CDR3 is TGTGCCAGCAGCTTAGGTAGTGTCGACTATTACACAGTTGGGGAGACCCAGTACTTC. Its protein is CASSLGSVDYYTVGETQYF. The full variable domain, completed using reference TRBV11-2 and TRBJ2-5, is EAGVAQSPRYKIIEKRQSVAFWCNPISGHATLYWYQQILGQGPKLLIQFQNNGVVDDSQLPKDRFSAERLKGVDSTLKIQPAKLEDSAVYLCASSLGSVDYYTVGETQYFGPGTRLLVL.

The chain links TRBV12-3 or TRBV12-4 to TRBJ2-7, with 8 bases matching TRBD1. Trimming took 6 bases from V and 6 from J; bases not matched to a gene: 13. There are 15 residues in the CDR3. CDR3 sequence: CASSPDRGLRGEQYF. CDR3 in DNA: TGTGCCAGCAGCCCTGACAGGGGACTCCGGGGCGAGCAGTACTTC.

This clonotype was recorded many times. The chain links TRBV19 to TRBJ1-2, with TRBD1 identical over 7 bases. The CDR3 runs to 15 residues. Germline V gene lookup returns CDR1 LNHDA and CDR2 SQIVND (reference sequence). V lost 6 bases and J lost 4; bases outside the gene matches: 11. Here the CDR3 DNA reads TGTGCCAGTAGCTTGACTCCGGGACAGCTCTATGGCTACACCTTC. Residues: CASSLTPGQLYGYTF.

CDR3 in amino acids: CAYSPSLREQFF. DNA of the CDR3: TGTGCCTACTCTCCTTCGCTGCGTGAGCAGTTCTTC. The J gene is TRBJ2-1, the V gene TRBV30; D uncertain. This CDR3 spans 12 amino acids. The V gene lost 7 bases and the J gene lost 9 bases, with 16 bases spanning the gap. Germline loops: CDR1 GTSNPN, CDR2 SVGIG (reference sequence).

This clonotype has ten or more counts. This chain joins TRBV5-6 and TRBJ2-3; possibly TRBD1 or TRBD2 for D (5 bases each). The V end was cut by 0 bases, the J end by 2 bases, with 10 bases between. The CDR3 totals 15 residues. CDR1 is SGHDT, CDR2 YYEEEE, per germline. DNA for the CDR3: TGTGCCAGCAGCTTGGGACGAGGGGTCACAGATACGCAGTATTTT. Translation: CASSLGRGVTDTQYF.

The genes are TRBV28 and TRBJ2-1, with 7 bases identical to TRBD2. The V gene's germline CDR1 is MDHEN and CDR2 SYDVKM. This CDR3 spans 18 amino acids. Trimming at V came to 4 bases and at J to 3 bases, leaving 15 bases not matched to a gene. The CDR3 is CASSSPRTSDGLYNEQFF. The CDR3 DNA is TGTGCCAGCAGTTCCCCCCGCACTAGCGACGGACTCTACAATGAGCAGTTCTTC. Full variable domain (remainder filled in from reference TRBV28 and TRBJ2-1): DVKVTQSSRYLVKRTGEKVFLECVQDMDHENMFWYRQDPGLGLRLIYFSYDVKMKEKGDIPEGYSVSREKKERFSLILESASTNQTSMYLCASSSPRTSDGLYNEQFFGPGTRLTVL.

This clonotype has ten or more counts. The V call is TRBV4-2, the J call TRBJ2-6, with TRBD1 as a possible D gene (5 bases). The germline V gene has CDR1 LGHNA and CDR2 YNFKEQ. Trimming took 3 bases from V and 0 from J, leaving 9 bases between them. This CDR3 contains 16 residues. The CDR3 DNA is TGTGCCAGCAGCCACTCAGGGCCCTCTGGGGCCAACGTCCTGACTTTC. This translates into CASSHSGPSGANVLTF.

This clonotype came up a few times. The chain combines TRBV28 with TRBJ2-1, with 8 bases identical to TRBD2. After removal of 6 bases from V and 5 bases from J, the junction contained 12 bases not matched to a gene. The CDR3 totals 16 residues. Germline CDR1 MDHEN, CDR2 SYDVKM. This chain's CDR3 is CASSPLGSGGHNEQFF. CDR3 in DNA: TGTGCCAGCAGCCCGTTGGGGAGCGGGGGACACAATGAGCAGTTCTTC.

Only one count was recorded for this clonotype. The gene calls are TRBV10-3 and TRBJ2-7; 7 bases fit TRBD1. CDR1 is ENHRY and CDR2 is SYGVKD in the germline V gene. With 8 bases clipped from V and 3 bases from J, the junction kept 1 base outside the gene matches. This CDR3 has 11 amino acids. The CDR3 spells CAIRQGYEQYF. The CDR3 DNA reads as TGTGCCATCCGACAGGGCTACGAGCAGTACTTC.

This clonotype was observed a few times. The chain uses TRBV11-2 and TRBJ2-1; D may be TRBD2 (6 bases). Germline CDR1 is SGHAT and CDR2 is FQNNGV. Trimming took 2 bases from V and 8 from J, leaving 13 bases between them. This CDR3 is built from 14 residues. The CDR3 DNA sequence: TGTGCCAGCAGCTTACGAGTCAGGGAGGATGAGCAGTTCTTC. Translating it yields CASSLRVREDEQFF.

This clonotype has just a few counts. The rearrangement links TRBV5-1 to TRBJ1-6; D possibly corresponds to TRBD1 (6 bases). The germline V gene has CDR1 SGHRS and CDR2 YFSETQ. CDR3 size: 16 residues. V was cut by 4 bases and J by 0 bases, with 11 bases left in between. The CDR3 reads CASSHRESSYNSPLHF. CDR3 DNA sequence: TGCGCCAGCAGCCACAGGGAAAGCTCCTATAATTCACCCCTCCACTTT.

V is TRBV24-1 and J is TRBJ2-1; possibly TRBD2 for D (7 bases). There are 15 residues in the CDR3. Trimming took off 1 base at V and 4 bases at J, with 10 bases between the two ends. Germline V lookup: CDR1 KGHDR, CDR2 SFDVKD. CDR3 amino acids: CATSDFGGPYNEQFF. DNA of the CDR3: TGTGCCACCAGTGATTTCGGGGGGCCATACAATGAGCAGTTCTTC.

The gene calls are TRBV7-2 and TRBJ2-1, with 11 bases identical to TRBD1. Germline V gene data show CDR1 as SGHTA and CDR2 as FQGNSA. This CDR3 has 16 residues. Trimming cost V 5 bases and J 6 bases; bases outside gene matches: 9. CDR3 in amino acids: CASSPPRGTGGNEQFF. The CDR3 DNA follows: TGTGCCAGCAGCCCCCCACGCGGGACAGGGGGCAATGAGCAGTTCTTC.

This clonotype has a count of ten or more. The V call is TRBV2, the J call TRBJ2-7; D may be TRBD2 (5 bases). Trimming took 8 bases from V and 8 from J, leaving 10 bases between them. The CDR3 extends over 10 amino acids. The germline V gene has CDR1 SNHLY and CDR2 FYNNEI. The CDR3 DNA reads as TGTGCCAGCGGAGGAACCAAGCAGTACTTC. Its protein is CASGGTKQYF.

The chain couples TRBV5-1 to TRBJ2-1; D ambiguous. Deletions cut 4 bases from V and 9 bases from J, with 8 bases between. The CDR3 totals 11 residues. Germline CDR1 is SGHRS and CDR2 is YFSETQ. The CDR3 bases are TGCGCCAGCAGCGAAACTACTGAGCAGTTCTTC. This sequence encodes CASSETTEQFF.

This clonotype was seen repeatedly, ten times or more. The CDR3 nucleotides are TGCAGCGTTGGATGGGCCCAGGGACTCGAAGCTTTCTTT. Protein sequence: CSVGWAQGLEAFF. The chain joins TRBV29-1 to TRBJ1-1, with D perhaps matching TRBD1 (5 bases). The germline gives CDR1 SQVTM, CDR2 ANQGSEA. Trimming pared 4 bases from V and 8 bases from J, leaving 17 bases between. This CDR3 contains 13 residues.

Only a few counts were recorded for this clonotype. The CDR3 nucleotides read TGCGCCAGCAGCTGGTCCACCCTACAGGGGCCTTCCACAGATACGCAGTATTTT. Its translation: CASSWSTLQGPSTDTQYF. This chain connects TRBV5-1 to TRBJ2-3, with 7 bases fitting TRBD1. With 3 bases clipped from V and 2 bases from J, the junction kept 15 bases outside the gene matches. Germline loops: CDR1 SGHRS, CDR2 YFSETQ. The CDR3 is 18 residues long.

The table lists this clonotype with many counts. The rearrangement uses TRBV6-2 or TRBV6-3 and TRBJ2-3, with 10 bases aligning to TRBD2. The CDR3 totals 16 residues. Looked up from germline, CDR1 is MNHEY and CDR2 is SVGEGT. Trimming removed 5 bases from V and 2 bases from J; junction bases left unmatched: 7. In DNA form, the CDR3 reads TGTGCCAGCAGTCCCGGACTAGCGGTACACACAGATACGCAGTATTTT. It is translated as CASSPGLAVHTDTQYF.

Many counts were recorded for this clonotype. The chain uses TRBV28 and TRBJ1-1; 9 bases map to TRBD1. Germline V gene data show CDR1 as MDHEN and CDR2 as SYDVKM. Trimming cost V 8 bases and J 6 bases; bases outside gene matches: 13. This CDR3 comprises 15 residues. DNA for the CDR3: TGTGCCAGCGGAGAGAACAGGGGGCTTAGCGCTGAAGCTTTCTTT. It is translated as CASGENRGLSAEAFF.

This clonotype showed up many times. The CDR3 spells CASSTGLGNEQFF. CDR3 nucleotide sequence: TGTGCCAGCAGTACTGGGTTGGGCAATGAGCAGTTCTTC. The rearrangement uses TRBV6-4 and TRBJ2-1, with unresolved D. The CDR3 has 13 residues. Germline CDR1 is MRHNA and CDR2 is SNTAGT. V dropped 5 bases and J dropped 6 bases, with 11 bases sitting between them.

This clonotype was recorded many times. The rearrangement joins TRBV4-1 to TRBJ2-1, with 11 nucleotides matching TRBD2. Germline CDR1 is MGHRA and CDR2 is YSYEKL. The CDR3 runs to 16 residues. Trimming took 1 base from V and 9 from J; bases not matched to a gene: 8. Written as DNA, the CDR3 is TGCGCCAGCAGCCAAGTAGGGCTAGCGGGAGGAGGTGAGCAGTTCTTC. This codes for CASSQVGLAGGGEQFF.

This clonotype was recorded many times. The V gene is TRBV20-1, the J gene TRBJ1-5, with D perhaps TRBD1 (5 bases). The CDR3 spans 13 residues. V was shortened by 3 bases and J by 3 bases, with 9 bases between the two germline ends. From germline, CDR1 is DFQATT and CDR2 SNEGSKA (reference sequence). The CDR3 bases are TGCAGTGCTAGCTCAGGGATCAATCAGCCCCAGCATTTT. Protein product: CSASSGINQPQHF.

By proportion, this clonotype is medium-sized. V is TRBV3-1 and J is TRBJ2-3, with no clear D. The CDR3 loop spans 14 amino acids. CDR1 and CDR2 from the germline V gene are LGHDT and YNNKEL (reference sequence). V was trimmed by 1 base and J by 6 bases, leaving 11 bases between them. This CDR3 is CASSQATPRDTQYF. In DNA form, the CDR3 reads TGTGCCAGCAGCCAAGCAACCCCTCGGGATACGCAGTATTTT.

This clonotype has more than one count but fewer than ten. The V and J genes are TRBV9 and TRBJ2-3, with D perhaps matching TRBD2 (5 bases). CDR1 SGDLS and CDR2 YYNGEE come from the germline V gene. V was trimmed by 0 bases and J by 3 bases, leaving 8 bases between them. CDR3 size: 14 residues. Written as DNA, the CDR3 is TGTGCCAGCAGCGTAGAAAGGGAGACAGATACGCAGTATTTT. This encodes CASSVERETDTQYF.

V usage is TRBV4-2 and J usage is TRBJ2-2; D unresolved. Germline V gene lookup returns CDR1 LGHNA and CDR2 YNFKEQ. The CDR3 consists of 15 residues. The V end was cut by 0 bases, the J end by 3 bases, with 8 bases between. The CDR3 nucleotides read TGTGCCAGCAGCCAAGATCGATCAGACACCGGGGAGCTGTTTTTT. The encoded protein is CASSQDRSDTGELFF.

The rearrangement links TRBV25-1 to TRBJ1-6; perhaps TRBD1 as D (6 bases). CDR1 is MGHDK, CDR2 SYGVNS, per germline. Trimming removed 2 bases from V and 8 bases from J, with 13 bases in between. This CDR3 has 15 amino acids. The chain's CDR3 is CASSEGGAADSPLHF. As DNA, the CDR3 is TGTGCCAGCAGTGAAGGGGGGGCTGCAGATTCACCCCTCCACTTT.

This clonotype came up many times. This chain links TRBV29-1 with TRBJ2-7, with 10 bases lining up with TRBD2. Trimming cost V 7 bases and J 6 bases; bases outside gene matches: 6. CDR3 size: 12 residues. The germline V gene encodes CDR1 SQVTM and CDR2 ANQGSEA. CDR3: CSATSGNPEQYF. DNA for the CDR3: TGCAGCGCCACTAGCGGGAACCCCGAGCAGTACTTC.

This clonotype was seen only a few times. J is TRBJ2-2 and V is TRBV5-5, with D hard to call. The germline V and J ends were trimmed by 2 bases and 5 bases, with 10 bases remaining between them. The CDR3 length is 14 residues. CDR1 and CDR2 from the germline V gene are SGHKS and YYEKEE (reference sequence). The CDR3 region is CASSFGPLTGELFF. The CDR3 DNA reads TGTGCCAGCAGCTTTGGCCCCTTGACCGGGGAGCTGTTTTTT.

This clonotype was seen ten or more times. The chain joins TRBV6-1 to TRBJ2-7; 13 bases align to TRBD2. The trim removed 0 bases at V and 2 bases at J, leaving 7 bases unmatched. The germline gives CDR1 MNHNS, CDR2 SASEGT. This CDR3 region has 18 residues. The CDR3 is CASSEASTSGRWTYEQYF. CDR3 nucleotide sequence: TGTGCCAGCAGTGAAGCGTCGACTAGCGGGAGGTGGACCTACGAGCAGTACTTC.

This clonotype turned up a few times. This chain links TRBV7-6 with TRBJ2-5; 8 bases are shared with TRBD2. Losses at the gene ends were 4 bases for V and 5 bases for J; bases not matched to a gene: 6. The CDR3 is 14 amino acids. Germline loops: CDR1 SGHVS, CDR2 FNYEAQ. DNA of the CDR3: TGTGCCAGCAGCTACGGGGGGGCGTTGGAGACCCAGTACTTC. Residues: CASSYGGALETQYF.